This T cell receptor (beta chain) was sequenced for a study of immune evolution from preneoplasia to lung adenocarcinoma. Between the mid-2010s and the late 2010s, patients underwent resection in Japan or China. Histologic diagnosis was independently verified by two lung pathologists. The germline gives CDR1 MDHEN, CDR2 SYDVKM. CDR3 size: 15 residues. The V gene end was trimmed by 7 bases and the J gene end by 7 bases; junction bases not matched to a gene: 16. Worth noting for this clone: The antigen is not known.

Study-level results: Later-stage lesions appeared to have more T cells, more diversity, less clonality.

Libraries were prepared by immunoSEQ multiplex PCR; TCRdb keeps only in-frame clonotypes and omits some of them. The table shows about 5,000 clones, with over 65% occurring only once. The sample taken for sequencing was FFPE minimally invasive lung adenocarcinoma tissue. The chain couples TRBV28 to TRBJ2-7; TRBD2 agrees at 7 bases. The sequence was collected from a person aged 55-80 years with lung adenocarcinoma. In DNA form, the CDR3 reads TGTGCCAGCATTTACAGCGGACTAGGTCTTAGGGAGCAGTACTTC. This gives the protein CASIYSGLGLREQYF.